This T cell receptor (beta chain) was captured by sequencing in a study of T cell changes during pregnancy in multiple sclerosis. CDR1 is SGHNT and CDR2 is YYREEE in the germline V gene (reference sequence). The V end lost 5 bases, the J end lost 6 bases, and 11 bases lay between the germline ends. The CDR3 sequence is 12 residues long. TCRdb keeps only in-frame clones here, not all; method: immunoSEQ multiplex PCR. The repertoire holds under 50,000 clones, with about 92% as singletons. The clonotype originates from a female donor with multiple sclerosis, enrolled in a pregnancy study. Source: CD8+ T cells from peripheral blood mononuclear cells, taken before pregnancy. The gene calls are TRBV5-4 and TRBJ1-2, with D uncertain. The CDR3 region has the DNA TGTGCCAGCAGGGGCCTGAGTGATGGCTACACCTTC. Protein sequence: CASRGLSDGYTF.